This passage covers 28 T cell receptor beta chains from one sample sequenced in a study of T cells after posttransplantation cyclophosphamide. Control samples came 1 year after myeloablative marrow transplants with methotrexate plus calcineurin inhibitor. The data were produced by immunoSEQ multiplex PCR, yet TCRdb's version contains in-frame clones alone and is incomplete. The repertoire has 20,000 to 25,000 clones, over 75% of them found once; the top ten carry roughly 2%. The specimen comprised PBMCs, sampled around 380 days after allogeneic stem cell transplant with calcineurin inhibitor and methotrexate. Receptors originate from a female patient younger than 45 who received an allogeneic stem cell transplant from an unrelated donor, was CMV-positive, and had acute and chronic GVHD. Some T cells may originate from the graft donor.

This sequence joins TRBV5-6 and TRBJ2-1; 10 positions agree with TRBD2. Germline CDR1 SGHDT, CDR2 YYEEEE. The CDR3 has 15 amino acids. Trimming cost V 1 base and J 7 bases; bases outside gene matches: 5. For the CDR3, the DNA is TGTGCCAGCAGCTTGCTAACTAGCGGGAAGAATGAGCAGTTCTTC. This sequence encodes CASSLLTSGKNEQFF.

This chain uses TRBV7-8 with TRBJ1-4, with 8 nucleotides matching TRBD1. Germline-derived CDR1 and CDR2 are SGHVS and FQNEAQ. This CDR3 is built from 14 residues. The V segment lost 5 bases and the J segment 7 bases; nucleotides outside the gene matches: 6. CDR3 nucleotides: TGTGCCAGCAGCCCTAACAGGGGGAGTGAAAAACTGTTTTTT. Residues: CASSPNRGSEKLFF.

The chain uses TRBV5-8 and TRBJ2-7, with 8 bases matching TRBD1. The V and J ends lost 5 bases and 5 bases, in that order; junction bases with no gene match: 9. The CDR3 has 14 residues. CDR1 is SGHTS, CDR2 YDEGEE, per germline. Here the CDR3 DNA reads TGTGCCAGCAGTTTACAGGGGGAAATCCACGAGCAGTACTTC. Translation: CASSLQGEIHEQYF.

This chain joins TRBV6-5 and TRBJ1-4; D call uncertain. The CDR3 loop spans 13 amino acids. V was shortened by 5 bases and J by 4 bases, with 8 bases between the two germline ends. Germline CDR1 is MNHEY and CDR2 is SVGAGI. The chain's CDR3 is CASSGRFNEKLFF. CDR3 sequence (DNA): TGTGCCAGCAGTGGCAGGTTTAATGAAAAACTGTTTTTT.

The rearrangement uses TRBV30 and TRBJ2-2, with 11 bases identical to TRBD1. The germline CDR1 and CDR2 sequences are GTSNPN and SVGIG (reference sequence). The J segment lost 4 bases and the V segment lost 4 bases, leaving 11 bases of the junction unmatched. The CDR3 sequence is 17 residues long. In DNA, the CDR3 is TGTGCCTGGACTGAATTTACGGGACAGGGGGGCACCGGGGAGCTGTTTTTT. Its translation is CAWTEFTGQGGTGELFF.

The rearrangement links TRBV21-1 to TRBJ2-1; the D call of TRBD1 is as the table states it, not checked on the DNA. TRBV21-1 has pseudogene status. This CDR3 is 19 amino acids long. The CDR3 spells CASSKPSRSSRDRDNEQFF. In nucleotides, the CDR3 is TGTGCCAGCAGCAAGCCGTCTCGCAGCTCCCGGGACAGGGACAATGAGCAGTTCTTC.

The V call is TRBV6-5, the J call TRBJ2-7; TRBD1 aligns across 7 bases. CDR3 length equals 14 residues. Germline CDR1 MNHEY, CDR2 SVGAGI. Trimming at V came to 10 bases and at J to 7 bases, leaving 16 bases not matched to a gene. The CDR3 bases are TGTGCCACTGGCTCCACTGAGGGGGCTAATGAGCAGTACTTC. Translation gives CATGSTEGANEQYF.

The chain uses TRBV5-1 and TRBJ2-1; TRBD2 agrees at 7 bases. J gave up 7 bases and V 0 bases, and 7 bases lay outside the gene matches. Per the germline V gene, CDR1 is SGHRS and CDR2 is YFSETQ. The CDR3 sequence is 15 residues long. The chain's CDR3 is CASSLAGTILNEQFF. Written as DNA, the CDR3 is TGCGCCAGCAGCTTGGCGGGGACTATCTTGAATGAGCAGTTCTTC.

The gene calls are TRBV11-2 and TRBJ2-3, with TRBD2 identical over 9 bases. V gave up 1 base and J gave up 7 bases; unmatched junction bases: 15. CDR3 length: 18 amino acids. Germline CDR1 reads SGHAT; CDR2 reads FQNNGV. The CDR3 region has the DNA TGTGCCAGCAGCTTAGTTCCCCGAATAGCGGGAGATGGAAATACGCAGTATTTT. Residues: CASSLVPRIAGDGNTQYF. Supplemented by reference TRBV11-2 and TRBJ2-3, the full variable domain reads EAGVAQSPRYKIIEKRQSVAFWCNPISGHATLYWYQQILGQGPKLLIQFQNNGVVDDSQLPKDRFSAERLKGVDSTLKIQPAKLEDSAVYLCASSLVPRIAGDGNTQYFGPGTRLTVL.

The V and J genes are TRBV4-3 and TRBJ2-1; D remains unclear. Trimming took 1 base from V and 0 from J, leaving 7 bases between them. Germline loops: CDR1 LGHNA, CDR2 YSLEER. The CDR3 is 15 residues long. The CDR3 coding sequence is TGCGCCAGCAGCCAAGGGGCCAGCTCCTACAATGAGCAGTTCTTC. Translating it yields CASSQGASSYNEQFF.

A single count supports this clone. The V gene is TRBV30, the J gene TRBJ1-1; no reliable D call. Germline V lookup: CDR1 GTSNPN, CDR2 SVGIG (reference sequence). The V end lost 3 bases, the J end lost 4 bases, and 9 bases lay between the germline ends. The CDR3 sequence is 12 residues long. The DNA for the CDR3 is TGTGCCTGGAGCGGCGCAGGCACTGAAGCTTTCTTT. Protein product: CAWSGAGTEAFF.

This sequence joins TRBV19 and TRBJ1-4; possibly TRBD1 for D (6 bases). V was clipped by 10 bases and J by 6 bases, with 18 bases between them. CDR1 is LNHDA, CDR2 SQIVND, per germline (reference sequence). The CDR3 has 14 amino acids. In DNA form, the CDR3 reads TGTGCCACCTGTTGGCAGGGGTTATATGAAAAACTGTTTTTT. Its protein product is CATCWQGLYEKLFF.

This clone appeared a single time. The chain uses TRBV10-3 and TRBJ2-5, with a weak D call TRBD2 (5 bases). Germline lookup yields CDR1 ENHRY and CDR2 SYGVKD. The germline V and J ends were trimmed by 5 bases and 2 bases, with 9 bases remaining between them. The CDR3 is 13 amino acids. For the CDR3, the DNA is TGTGCCATCAGTTTACTAGAGCAAGAGACCCAGTACTTC. Translation gives CAISLLEQETQYF.

The chain recombines TRBV27 with TRBJ1-6, with TRBD1 as a possible D gene (6 bases). The CDR3 has 19 amino acids. V was pared by 5 bases and J by 7 bases, with 27 bases between. Germline CDR1 and CDR2: MNHEY and SMNVEV (reference sequence). CDR3 amino acids: CASSAPTGGLAPGNSPLHF. Written as DNA, the CDR3 is TGTGCCAGCAGTGCCCCGACGGGGGGCTTGGCACCAGGAAATTCACCCCTCCACTTT.

Only a few counts were recorded for this clone. The chain combines TRBV6-5 with TRBJ1-5; 8 bases match TRBD1. V was pared by 10 bases and J by 1 base, with 6 bases of the junction left unmatched. Germline CDR1 MNHEY, CDR2 SVGAGI. The CDR3 loop spans 14 amino acids. The CDR3 bases are TGTGCCACCGAGACAGGGGACAGCAATCAGCCCCAGCATTTT. It encodes CATETGDSNQPQHF.

V gene TRBV15 combines with J gene TRBJ1-5; D is perhaps TRBD1 (6 bases). The CDR3 is made up of 17 amino acids. Germline CDR1 reads LNHNV; CDR2 reads YYDKDF (reference sequence). Deletions cut 0 bases from V and 4 bases from J, with 16 bases between. CDR3 loop: CATSRDIAQGINQPQHF. The CDR3 DNA is TGTGCCACCAGCAGAGATATTGCGCAGGGGATAAATCAGCCCCAGCATTTT.

The chain combines TRBV15 with TRBJ2-1, with 10 bases fitting TRBD1. Germline-derived CDR1 and CDR2 are LNHNV and YYDKDF (reference sequence). This CDR3 is built from 15 residues. Trimming removed 5 bases from V and 10 bases from J; junction bases left unmatched: 11. CDR3 bases: TGTGCCACCAGCCTGCCGGGACAGGGGTTAAGGGAGCAGTTCTTC. It codes for CATSLPGQGLREQFF.

V usage is TRBV9 and J usage is TRBJ1-4; 10 nucleotides line up with TRBD1. CDR1 is SGDLS and CDR2 is YYNGEE in the germline V gene. V shed 3 bases, J shed 4 bases, and the junction held 9 bases outside the gene matches. This CDR3 is 17 amino acids long. The CDR3 loop reads CASSALDRGRFNEKLFF. CDR3 nucleotides: TGTGCCAGCAGCGCCCTAGACAGGGGGCGGTTTAATGAAAAACTGTTTTTT.

This clone came up once. This rearrangement joins TRBV6-5 to TRBJ1-6; 9 nucleotides match TRBD1. CDR1 is MNHEY and CDR2 is SVGAGI in the germline V gene. The J segment lost 10 bases and the V segment lost 4 bases, leaving 11 bases of the junction unmatched. The CDR3 runs to 16 residues. This CDR3 is CASSWRGDRAESPLHF. The CDR3 bases are TGTGCCAGCAGTTGGCGTGGGGACAGGGCCGAATCACCCCTCCACTTT.

This clone appeared a few times. V is TRBV19 and J is TRBJ1-1, with 7 bases matching TRBD1. This CDR3 is built from 14 residues. Trimming removed 9 bases from V and 1 base from J; junction bases left unmatched: 8. Germline V gene data show CDR1 as LNHDA and CDR2 as SQIVND (reference sequence). For the CDR3, the DNA is TGTGCCAGCTGGAGAGGGACAGCGAACACTGAAGCTTTCTTT. Translating gives CASWRGTANTEAFF.

The V gene is TRBV10-2, the J gene TRBJ2-7, with D possibly being TRBD2 (5 bases). The CDR3 totals 12 residues. Germline V gene data show CDR1 as WSHSY and CDR2 as SAAADI. The CDR3 DNA is TGCGCCAGCAGTGGGGCGGGTTTCTCAATGGACGTC. Protein: CASSGAGFSMDV.

Remarks on this clone: At one boundary the junction diverges from the germline segment, which might be a read error. The CDR3 region is CAINESVMRYNQPQHF. CDR3 DNA: TGTGCCATCAATGAGTCAGTCATGAGATACAATCAGCCCCAGCATTTT. This sequence joins TRBV10-3 and TRBJ1-5; no clear D gene. In germline, CDR1 is ENHRY, CDR2 SYGVKD. The CDR3 has 16 amino acids.

The chain uses TRBV5-4 and TRBJ2-1, with 13 bases lining up with TRBD2. Germline V gene sequence: CDR1 SGHNT, CDR2 YYREEE (reference sequence). The CDR3 is 17 amino acids. V gave up 1 base and J gave up 7 bases; unmatched junction bases: 8. The CDR3 protein is CASSLRTSGRAGNEQFF. The CDR3 DNA is TGTGCCAGCAGCTTGAGAACTAGCGGGAGGGCCGGGAATGAGCAGTTCTTC.

This clone was seen a few times. This chain joins TRBV10-1 and TRBJ2-7, with D possibly matching TRBD2 (6 bases). CDR1 is WNHNN and CDR2 is SYGVQD in the germline V gene (reference sequence). This CDR3 is built from 14 residues. Between the trimmed V and J ends, which lost 0 bases and 9 bases, there was a span of 15 bases. The CDR3 reads CASSESGGTGGQYF. Written as DNA, the CDR3 is TGCGCCAGCAGTGAGTCGGGGGGTACTGGGGGGCAGTACTTC.

The CDR3 protein is CASSISSGLDTQYF. CDR3 nucleotide sequence: TGTGCCAGTAGTATATCCAGCGGGTTGGATACGCAGTATTTT. The chain combines TRBV19 with TRBJ2-3; the D gene is possibly TRBD2 (6 bases). Germline V CDR1 and CDR2: LNHDA, SQIVND (reference sequence). The CDR3 consists of 14 residues. Trimming took off 2 bases at V and 6 bases at J, with 12 bases between the two ends.

V gene TRBV6-1 combines with J gene TRBJ2-7; 11 positions match TRBD2. CDR1 and CDR2 (germline): MNHNS, SASEGT. This CDR3 has 16 amino acids. After removal of 4 bases from V and 9 bases from J, the junction contained 14 bases not matched to a gene. The CDR3 nucleotides are TGTGCCAGCAGTGCCGCCGGGACTAGCGGAGGTTTTGGGCAGTACGTC. Protein sequence: CASSAAGTSGGFGQYV.

This clone was detected a few times. This rearrangement joins TRBV19 to TRBJ2-2; tentative D call: TRBD2 (5 bases). In germline, CDR1 is LNHDA, CDR2 SQIVND (reference sequence). Trimming took 5 bases from V and 6 from J, leaving 13 bases between them. CDR3 size: 14 residues. The CDR3 loop is CASSEGINAGELFF. The CDR3 bases are TGTGCCAGTAGTGAGGGCATTAACGCCGGGGAGCTGTTTTTT.

The rearrangement links TRBV4-3 to TRBJ1-5; 10 positions agree with TRBD1. CDR3 length: 15 amino acids. Trimming at V came to 4 bases and at J to 4 bases, leaving 4 bases not matched to a gene. Germline V lookup: CDR1 LGHNA, CDR2 YSLEER. CDR3 in DNA: TGCGCCAGCAGCCCTGGGACAGGGGCTAATCAGCCCCAGCATTTT. Its translation is CASSPGTGANQPQHF.